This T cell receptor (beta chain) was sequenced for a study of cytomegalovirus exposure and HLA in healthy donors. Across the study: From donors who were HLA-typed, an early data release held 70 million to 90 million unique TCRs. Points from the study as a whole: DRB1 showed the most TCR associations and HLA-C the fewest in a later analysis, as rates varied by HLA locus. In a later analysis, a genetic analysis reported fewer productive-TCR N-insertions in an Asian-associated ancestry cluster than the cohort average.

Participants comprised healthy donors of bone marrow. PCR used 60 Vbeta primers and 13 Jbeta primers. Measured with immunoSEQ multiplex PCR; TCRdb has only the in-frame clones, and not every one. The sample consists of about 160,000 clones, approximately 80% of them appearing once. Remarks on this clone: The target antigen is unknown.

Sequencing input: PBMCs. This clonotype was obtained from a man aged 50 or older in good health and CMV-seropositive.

CDR3 region: CASSLAGFGSNQPQHF. CDR3 bases: TGTGCCAGCAGCTTGGCAGGGTTTGGAAGCAATCAGCCCCAGCATTTT. V gene TRBV5-6 combines with J gene TRBJ1-5; tentatively, D is TRBD1 (5 bases). Germline values: CDR1 SGHDT, CDR2 YYEEEE. This CDR3 region has 16 residues. The V end lost 0 bases, the J end lost 1 base, and 11 bases lay between the germline ends.